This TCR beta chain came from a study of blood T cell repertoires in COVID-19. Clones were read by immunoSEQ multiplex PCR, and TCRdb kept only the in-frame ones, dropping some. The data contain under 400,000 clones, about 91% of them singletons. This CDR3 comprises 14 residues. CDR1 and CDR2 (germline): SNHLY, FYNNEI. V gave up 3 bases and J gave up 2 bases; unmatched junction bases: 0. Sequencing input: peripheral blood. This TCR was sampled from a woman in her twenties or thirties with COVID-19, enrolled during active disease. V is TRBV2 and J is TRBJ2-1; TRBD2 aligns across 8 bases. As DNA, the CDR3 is TGTGCCAGCAGTGATAGCGGGGCCTACAATGAGCAGTTCTTC. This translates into CASSDSGAYNEQFF.